This TCR beta chain comes out of a study of beta chain features in type 1 diabetes. Whole-study findings and limits: The similarity of naive, central memory and Treg TCRB repertoires appeared greater among patients than among healthy donors. The study found moderately but significantly shorter TCRB CDR3s in all four CD4+ subsets of Type 1 diabetes patients.

The CDR3 is made up of 15 amino acids. Germline CDR1 is MNHNY and CDR2 is SVGAGI (reference sequence). The V gene lost 0 bases and the J gene lost 3 bases, with 12 bases spanning the gap. In its sample, this clone was seen a few times. What it binds is not known. The entirety of the isolated RNA underwent reverse transcription, so expressed TCRB transcripts were sequenced. Measured with immunoSEQ multiplex PCR; TCRdb has only the in-frame clones, and not every one. The sample lists about 25,000 clones, around 65% occurring once. This receptor was obtained from a woman between 40 and 55 years old with type 1 diabetes. The V gene is TRBV6-6, the J gene TRBJ2-7; D is uncertain. The sequenced sample consisted of stem cell memory CD4+ T cells from blood. The CDR3 coding sequence is TGTGCCAGCAGTTACTCGGCAGGCCAAGGCTACGAGCAGTACTTC. The encoded protein is CASSYSAGQGYEQYF.